This T cell receptor beta chain was captured in a study of blood T cell repertoires in COVID-19. In the study overall: T cells, B-cell-depleted T cells, or PBMCs supplied cDNA or gDNA.

This CDR3 contains 14 residues. The V gene's germline CDR1 is ENHRY and CDR2 SYGVKD. The germline V and J ends were trimmed by 2 bases and 4 bases, with 11 bases remaining between them. Residents of about two dozen US areas, aged roughly 18 to 89 years, made up the participants. Two negative PCRs, clearance, or symptom resolution were required of recovered Cohort 3 donors. Sequencing was performed with immunoSEQ multiplex PCR; in TCRdb, only in-frame clones are kept and a portion is missing. Seen here are more than 300,000 clones, approximately 89% observed once, and the top ten hold about 8.4%. This clone is a singleton in its sample.

The chain combines TRBV10-3 with TRBJ1-1; tentative D call: TRBD1 (5 bases). The material sequenced was PBMCs or T cells enriched from blood (not recorded which). This TCR came from a woman in her 30s who had recovered from COVID-19. Here the CDR3 DNA reads TGTGCCATCAGTGAGAGGGAGGGGCGCACTGAAGCTTTCTTT. Residues: CAISEREGRTEAFF.